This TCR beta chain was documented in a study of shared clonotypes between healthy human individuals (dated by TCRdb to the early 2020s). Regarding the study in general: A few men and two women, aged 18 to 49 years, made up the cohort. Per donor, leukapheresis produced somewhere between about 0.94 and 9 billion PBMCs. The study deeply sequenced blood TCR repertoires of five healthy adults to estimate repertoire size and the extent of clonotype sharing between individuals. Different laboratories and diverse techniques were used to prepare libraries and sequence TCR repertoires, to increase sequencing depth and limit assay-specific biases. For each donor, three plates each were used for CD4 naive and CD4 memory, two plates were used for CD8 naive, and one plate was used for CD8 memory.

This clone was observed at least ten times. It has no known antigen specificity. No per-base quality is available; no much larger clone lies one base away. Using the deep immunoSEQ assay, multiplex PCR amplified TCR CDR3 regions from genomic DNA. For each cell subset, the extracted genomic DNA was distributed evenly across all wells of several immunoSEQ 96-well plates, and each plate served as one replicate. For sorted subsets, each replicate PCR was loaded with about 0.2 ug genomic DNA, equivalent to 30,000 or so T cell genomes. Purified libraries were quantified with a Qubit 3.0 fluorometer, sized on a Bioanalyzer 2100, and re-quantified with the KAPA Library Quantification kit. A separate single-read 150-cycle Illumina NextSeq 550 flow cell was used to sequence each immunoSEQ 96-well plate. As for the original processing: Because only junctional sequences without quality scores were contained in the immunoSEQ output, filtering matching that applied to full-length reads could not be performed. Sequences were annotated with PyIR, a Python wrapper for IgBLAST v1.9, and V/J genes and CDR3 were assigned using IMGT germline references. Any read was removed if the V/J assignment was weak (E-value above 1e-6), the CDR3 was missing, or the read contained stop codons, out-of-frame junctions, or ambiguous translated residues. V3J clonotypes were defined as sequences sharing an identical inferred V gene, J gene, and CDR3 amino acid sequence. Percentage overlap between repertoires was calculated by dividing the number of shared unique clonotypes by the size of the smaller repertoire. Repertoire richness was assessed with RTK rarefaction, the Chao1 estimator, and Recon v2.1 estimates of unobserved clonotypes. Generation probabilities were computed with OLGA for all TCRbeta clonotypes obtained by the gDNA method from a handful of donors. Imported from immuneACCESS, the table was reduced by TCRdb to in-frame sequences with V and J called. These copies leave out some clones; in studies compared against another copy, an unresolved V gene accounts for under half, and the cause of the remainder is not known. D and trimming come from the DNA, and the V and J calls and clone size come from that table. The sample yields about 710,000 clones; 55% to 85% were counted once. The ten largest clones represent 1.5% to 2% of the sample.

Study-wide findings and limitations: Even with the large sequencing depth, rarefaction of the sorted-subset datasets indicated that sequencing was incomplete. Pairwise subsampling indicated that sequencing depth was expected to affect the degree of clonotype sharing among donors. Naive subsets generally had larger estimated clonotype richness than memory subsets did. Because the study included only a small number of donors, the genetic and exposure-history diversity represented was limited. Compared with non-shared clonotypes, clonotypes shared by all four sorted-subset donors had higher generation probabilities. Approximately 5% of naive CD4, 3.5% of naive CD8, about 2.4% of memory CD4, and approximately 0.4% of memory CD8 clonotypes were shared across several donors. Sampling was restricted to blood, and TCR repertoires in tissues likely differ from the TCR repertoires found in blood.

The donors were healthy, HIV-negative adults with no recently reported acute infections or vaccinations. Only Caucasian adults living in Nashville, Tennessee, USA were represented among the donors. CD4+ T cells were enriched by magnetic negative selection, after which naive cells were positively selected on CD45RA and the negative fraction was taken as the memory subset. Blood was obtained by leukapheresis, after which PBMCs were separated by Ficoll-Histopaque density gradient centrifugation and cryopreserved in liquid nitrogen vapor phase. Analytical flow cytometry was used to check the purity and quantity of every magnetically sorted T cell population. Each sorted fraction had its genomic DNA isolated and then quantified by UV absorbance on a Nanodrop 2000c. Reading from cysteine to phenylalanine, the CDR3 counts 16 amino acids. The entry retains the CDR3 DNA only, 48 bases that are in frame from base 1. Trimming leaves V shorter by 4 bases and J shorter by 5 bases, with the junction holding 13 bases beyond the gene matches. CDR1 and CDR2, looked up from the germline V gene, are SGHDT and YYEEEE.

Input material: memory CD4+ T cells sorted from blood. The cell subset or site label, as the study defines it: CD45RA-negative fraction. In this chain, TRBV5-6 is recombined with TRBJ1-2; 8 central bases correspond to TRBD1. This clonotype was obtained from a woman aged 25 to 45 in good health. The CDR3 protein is CASSHSGTGGWYGYTF. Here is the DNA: TGTGCCAGCAGCCATTCTGGGACAGGAGGGTGGTATGGCTACACCTTC. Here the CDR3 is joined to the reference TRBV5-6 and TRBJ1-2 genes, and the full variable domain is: DAGVTQSPTHLIKTRGQQVTLRCSPKSGHDTVSWYQQALGQGPQFIFQYYEEEERQRGNFPDRFSGHQFPNYSSELNVNALLLGDSALYLCASSHSGTGGWYGYTFGSGTRLTVV.